This T cell receptor beta chain appears in the sequencing data of a study of blood T cells in healthy people across ages. Using a J-beta primer mix together with a sample-barcoded 5' primer, a second PCR was run for about 7 to 12 cycles. TCRdb re-called the 5' RACE reads through MiXCR, storing one row per CDR3 protein. The profile covers about 1.5 million distinct CDR3 sequences, with roughly 43% appearing a single time and more than 4% taken by the ten largest. The CDR3 extends over 15 amino acids. V was shortened by 1 base and J by 7 bases, with 16 bases between the two germline ends. The germline gives CDR1 SEHNR, CDR2 FQNEAQ (reference sequence).

The TCR comes from a woman aged 18 to 35 in good health. The sample comprised blood. The V gene is TRBV7-9, the J gene TRBJ1-1; tentatively, D is TRBD1 (5 bases). The CDR3 region is CASSLGQSPTGEAFF. Here the CDR3 DNA reads TGTGCCAGCAGCTTAGGCCAATCCCCAACAGGTGAAGCTTTCTTT.